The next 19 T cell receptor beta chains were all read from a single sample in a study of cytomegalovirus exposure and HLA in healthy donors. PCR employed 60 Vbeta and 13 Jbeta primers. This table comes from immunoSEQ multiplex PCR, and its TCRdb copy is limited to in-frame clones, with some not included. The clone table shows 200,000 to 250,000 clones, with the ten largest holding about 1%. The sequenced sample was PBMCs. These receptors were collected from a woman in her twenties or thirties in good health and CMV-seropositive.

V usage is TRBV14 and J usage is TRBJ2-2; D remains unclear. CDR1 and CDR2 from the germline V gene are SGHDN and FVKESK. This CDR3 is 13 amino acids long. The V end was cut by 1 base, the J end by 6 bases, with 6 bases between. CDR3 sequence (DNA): TGTGCCAGCAGCCAAGTTAATGCCGGGGAGCTGTTTTTT. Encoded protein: CASSQVNAGELFF.

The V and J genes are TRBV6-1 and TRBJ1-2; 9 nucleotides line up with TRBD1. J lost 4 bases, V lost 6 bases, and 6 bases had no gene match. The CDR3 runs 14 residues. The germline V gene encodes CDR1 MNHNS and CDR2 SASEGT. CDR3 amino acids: CASRRTGDGYGYTF. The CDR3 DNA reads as TGTGCCAGCAGGAGGACAGGGGACGGCTATGGCTACACCTTC.

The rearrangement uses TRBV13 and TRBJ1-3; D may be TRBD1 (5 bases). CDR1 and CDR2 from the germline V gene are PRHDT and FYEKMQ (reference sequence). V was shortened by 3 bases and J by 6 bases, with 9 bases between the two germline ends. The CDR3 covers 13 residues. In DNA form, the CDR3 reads TGTGCCAGCAGCTTTGGCAGGGAAAACACCATATATTTT. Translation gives CASSFGRENTIYF.

Here the CDR3 reads CASSFERDSIYEQYF. CDR3 in DNA: TGTGCCAGCAGCTTTGAGAGGGACAGTATCTACGAGCAGTACTTC. The chain joins TRBV7-9 to TRBJ2-7; TRBD1 matches at 7 bases. J gave up 3 bases and V 3 bases, and 8 bases lay outside the gene matches. Per the germline V gene, CDR1 is SEHNR and CDR2 is FQNEAQ (reference sequence). The CDR3 spans 15 residues.

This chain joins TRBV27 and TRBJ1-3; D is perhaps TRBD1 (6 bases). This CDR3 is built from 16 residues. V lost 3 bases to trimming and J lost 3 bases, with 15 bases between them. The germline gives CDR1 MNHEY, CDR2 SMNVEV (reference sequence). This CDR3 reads CASSFSAAGVGNTIYF. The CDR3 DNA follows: TGTGCCAGCAGTTTTTCTGCGGCAGGGGTTGGAAACACCATATATTTT.

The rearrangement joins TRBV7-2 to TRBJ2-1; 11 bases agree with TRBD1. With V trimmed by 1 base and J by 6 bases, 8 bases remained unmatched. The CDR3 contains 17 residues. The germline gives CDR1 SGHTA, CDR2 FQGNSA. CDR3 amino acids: CASSLVLGTGGSNEQFF. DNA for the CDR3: TGTGCCAGCAGCTTAGTGTTAGGGACAGGGGGGTCCAATGAGCAGTTCTTC.

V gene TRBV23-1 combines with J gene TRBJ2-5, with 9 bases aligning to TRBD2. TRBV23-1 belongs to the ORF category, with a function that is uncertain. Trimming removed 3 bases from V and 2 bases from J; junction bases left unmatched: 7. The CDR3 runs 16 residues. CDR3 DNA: TGCGCCAGCAGTCAGCCCCGGACTAGCGTTCAAGAGACCCAGTACTTC. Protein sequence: CASSQPRTSVQETQYF.

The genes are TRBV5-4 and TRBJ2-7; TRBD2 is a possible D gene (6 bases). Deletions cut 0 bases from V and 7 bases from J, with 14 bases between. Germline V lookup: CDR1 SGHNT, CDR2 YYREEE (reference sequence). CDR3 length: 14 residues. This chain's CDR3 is CASSLGQAAGEQYF. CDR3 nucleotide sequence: TGTGCCAGCAGCTTGGGGCAGGCGGCGGGGGAGCAGTACTTC.

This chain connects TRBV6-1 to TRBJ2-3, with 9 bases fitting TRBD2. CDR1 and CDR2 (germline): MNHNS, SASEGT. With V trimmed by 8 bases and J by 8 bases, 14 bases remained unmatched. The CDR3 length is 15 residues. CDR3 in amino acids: CASGRTSVPAGTQYF. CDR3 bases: TGTGCCAGCGGACGGACTAGCGTCCCCGCAGGTACGCAGTATTTT.

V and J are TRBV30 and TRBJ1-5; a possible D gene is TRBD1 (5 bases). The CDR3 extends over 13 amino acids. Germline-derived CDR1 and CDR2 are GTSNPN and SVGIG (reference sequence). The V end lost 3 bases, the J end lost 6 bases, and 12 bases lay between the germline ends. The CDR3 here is CAWSLAGGQPQHF. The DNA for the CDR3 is TGTGCCTGGAGCCTCGCGGGGGGTCAGCCCCAGCATTTT.

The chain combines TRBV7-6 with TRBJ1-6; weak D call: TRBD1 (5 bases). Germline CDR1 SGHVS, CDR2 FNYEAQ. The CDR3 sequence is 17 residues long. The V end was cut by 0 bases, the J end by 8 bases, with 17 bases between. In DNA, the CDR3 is TGTGCCAGCAGCTTAGCGGGGCGCGGCCCTTATGATTCACCCCTCCACTTT. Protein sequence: CASSLAGRGPYDSPLHF.

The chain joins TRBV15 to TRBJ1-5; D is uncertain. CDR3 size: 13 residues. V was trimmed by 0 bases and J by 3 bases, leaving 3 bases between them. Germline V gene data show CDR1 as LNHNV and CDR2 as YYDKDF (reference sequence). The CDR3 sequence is CATSRDLNQPQHF. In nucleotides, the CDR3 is TGTGCCACCAGCAGAGATCTCAATCAGCCCCAGCATTTT.

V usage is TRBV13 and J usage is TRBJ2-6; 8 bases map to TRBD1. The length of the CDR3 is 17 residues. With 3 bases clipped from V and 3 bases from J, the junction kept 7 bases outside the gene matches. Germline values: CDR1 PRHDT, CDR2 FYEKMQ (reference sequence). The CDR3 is CASSLPQGAYGANVLTF. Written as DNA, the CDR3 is TGTGCCAGCAGCTTGCCCCAGGGGGCTTATGGGGCCAACGTCCTGACTTTC. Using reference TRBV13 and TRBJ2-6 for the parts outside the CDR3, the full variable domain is AAGVIQSPRHLIKEKRETATLKCYPIPRHDTVYWYQQGPGQDPQFLISFYEKMQSDKGSIPDRFSAQQFSDYHSELNMSSLELGDSALYFCASSLPQGAYGANVLTFGAGSRLTVL.

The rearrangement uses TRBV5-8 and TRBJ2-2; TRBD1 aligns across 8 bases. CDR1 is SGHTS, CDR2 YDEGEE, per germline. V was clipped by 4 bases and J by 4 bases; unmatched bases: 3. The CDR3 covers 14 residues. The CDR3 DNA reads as TGTGCCAGCAGCCTGGACAGGGCCACCGGGGAGCTGTTTTTT. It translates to CASSLDRATGELFF.

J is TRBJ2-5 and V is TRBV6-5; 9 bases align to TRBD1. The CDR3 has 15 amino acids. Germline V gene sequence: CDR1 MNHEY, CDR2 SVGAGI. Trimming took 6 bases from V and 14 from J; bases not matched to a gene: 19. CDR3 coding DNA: TGTGCCAGCAGCCCCAGGGCGGGACAGGGATTTATTAGCTACTTC. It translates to CASSPRAGQGFISYF.

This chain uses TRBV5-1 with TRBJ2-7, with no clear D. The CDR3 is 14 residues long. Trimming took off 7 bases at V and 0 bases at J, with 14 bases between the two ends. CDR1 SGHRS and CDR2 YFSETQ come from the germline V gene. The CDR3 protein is CASRTSPSSYEQYF. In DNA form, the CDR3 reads TGCGCCAGCCGCACAAGTCCCAGCTCCTACGAGCAGTACTTC.

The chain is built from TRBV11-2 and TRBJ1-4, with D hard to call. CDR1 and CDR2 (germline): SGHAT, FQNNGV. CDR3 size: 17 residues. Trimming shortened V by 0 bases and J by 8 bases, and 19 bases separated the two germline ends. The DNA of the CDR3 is TGTGCCAGCAGCTTAGATCTAGACGGAGGACCCGCGGAAAAACTGTTTTTT. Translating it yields CASSLDLDGGPAEKLFF.

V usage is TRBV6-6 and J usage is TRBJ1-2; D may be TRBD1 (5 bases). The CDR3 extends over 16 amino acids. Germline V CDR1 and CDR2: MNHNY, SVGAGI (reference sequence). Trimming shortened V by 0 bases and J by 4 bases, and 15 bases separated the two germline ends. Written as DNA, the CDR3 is TGTGCCAGCAGTTACTCGGGACTCGAGGAGGGCTATGGCTACACCTTC. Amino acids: CASSYSGLEEGYGYTF.

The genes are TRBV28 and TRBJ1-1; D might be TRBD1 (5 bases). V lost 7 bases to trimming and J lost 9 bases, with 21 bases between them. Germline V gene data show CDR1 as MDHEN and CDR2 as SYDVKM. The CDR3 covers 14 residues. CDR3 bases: TGTGCCAGCACTCTCGCACAGAAAACAGGCCAAGCTTTCTTT. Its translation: CASTLAQKTGQAFF.